This T cell receptor beta chain is from a study of neurological immune-mediated disorders. V lost 1 base and J lost 9, with 11 bases in between. CDR1 is SGHRS and CDR2 is YFSETQ in the germline V gene. CDR3 length: 14 residues. This clonotype was seen many times. TCRdb processed the 5' RACE reads anew with MiXCR; each CDR3 protein has one entry. The sample holds 50,000 to 60,000 distinct CDR3 sequences, under 2.5% seen once. Source material: PBMCs. The sequence derives from a man between 50 and 59 years old with multiple sclerosis. The V gene is TRBV5-1, the J gene TRBJ1-6; D might be TRBD1 (6 bases). In DNA form, the CDR3 reads TGCGCCAGCAGCTTGTCAGGGGAGAGTTCACCCCTCCACTTT. This encodes CASSLSGESSPLHF.